The 9 T cell receptor beta chains listed next were all sequenced from one sample in a study of cytomegalovirus exposure and HLA in healthy donors. The PCR ran on 60 Vbeta and 13 Jbeta primers. Clones were read by immunoSEQ multiplex PCR, and TCRdb kept only the in-frame ones, dropping some. Of 150,000 to 200,000 clones in the sample, around 80% were seen once. Sequenced sample: PBMCs. The receptors were gathered from a man between 18 and 35 years old in good health and CMV-seronegative.

The table lists this clone with a few counts. The chain joins TRBV5-1 to TRBJ1-3; 12 positions agree with TRBD1. From germline, CDR1 is SGHRS and CDR2 YFSETQ. Trimming took 4 bases from V and 2 from J; bases not matched to a gene: 4. The CDR3 length is 16 residues. CDR3 DNA: TGCGCCAGCAGCGAGGGGACAGGGGGCACTGGAAACACCATATATTTT. Translated: CASSEGTGGTGNTIYF.

The chain joins TRBV27 to TRBJ1-5; 8 nucleotides match TRBD1. V shed 6 bases and J 4 bases; nucleotides not matched to a gene: 11. Germline CDR1 is MNHEY and CDR2 is SMNVEV (reference sequence). The CDR3 sequence is 16 residues long. In nucleotides, the CDR3 is TGTGCCAGCAGATCCTATGGACAGGGTGGGAATCAGCCCCAGCATTTT. Translating it yields CASRSYGQGGNQPQHF.

The chain recombines TRBV7-2 with TRBJ2-5; D is ambiguous. The J call may be faulty, since TRBJ2-7 better matches the DNA end. Germline V gene sequence: CDR1 SGHTA, CDR2 FQGNSA. The CDR3 extends over 14 amino acids. CDR3 loop: CASSLEVNSYEQYF. The DNA of the CDR3 is TGTGCCAGCAGCTTAGAAGTTAATTCCTACGAGCAGTACTTC.

Notes on this clone: An end of the junction differs from the germline gene, which may be a read error. The V and J genes are TRBV7-2 and TRBJ2-5, with TRBD2 as a possible D gene (6 bases). The CDR3 contains 16 residues. CDR1 is SGHTA and CDR2 is FQGNSA in the germline V gene. The CDR3 region has the DNA TGTGCCAGCAGCTTAGCGCCAGTGGGGGGAGGTAAAGTTTTGGACTTC. As protein: CASSLAPVGGGKVLDF. Full variable domain (rest looked up from reference TRBV7-2 and TRBJ2-5): GAGVSQSPSNKVTEKGKDVELRCDPISGHTALYWYRQSLGQGLEFLIYFQGNSAPDKSGLPSDRFSAERTGGSVSTLTIQRTQQEDSAVYLCASSLAPVGGGKVLDFGPGTRLLVL.

The chain couples TRBV15 to TRBJ1-5; 7 bases are shared with TRBD1. The CDR3 extends over 14 amino acids. Germline CDR1 reads LNHNV; CDR2 reads YYDKDF (reference sequence). Losses at the gene ends were 4 bases for V and 6 bases for J; bases not matched to a gene: 6. CDR3 DNA sequence: TGTGCCACCAGCATAAACAGGGGCGGTCAGCCCCAGCATTTT. This encodes CATSINRGGQPQHF.

The V call is TRBV19, the J call TRBJ1-3; 7 bases match TRBD1. V trimming: 1 base; J trimming: 2 bases; junction bases outside the gene matches: 8. The germline CDR1 and CDR2 sequences are LNHDA and SQIVND (reference sequence). This CDR3 comprises 17 residues. This CDR3 reads CASSIVGQGGTGNTIYF. CDR3 in DNA: TGTGCCAGTAGTATAGTCGGGCAGGGGGGAACTGGAAACACCATATATTTT.

This chain uses TRBV5-6 with TRBJ1-6; weak D call: TRBD1 (6 bases). In germline, CDR1 is SGHDT, CDR2 YYEEEE. Trimming removed 1 base from V and 8 bases from J, with 13 bases in between. CDR3 length: 15 residues. CDR3 residues: CASSLLDRGDSPLHF. The CDR3 DNA reads as TGTGCCAGCAGCTTGCTGGACAGAGGGGATTCACCCCTCCACTTT.

Concerning this clone itself: One junction end disagrees with the germline gene, perhaps due to a read error. The chain couples TRBV7-9 to TRBJ2-7, with 8 bases that match TRBD1. There are 15 residues in the CDR3. Germline V lookup: CDR1 SEHNR, CDR2 FQNEAQ (reference sequence). CDR3: CSSSLGQGAQDEQYF. CDR3 bases: TGTTCCAGCAGCTTAGGGCAGGGGGCTCAGGACGAGCAGTACTTC.

The V call is TRBV5-1, the J call TRBJ2-2, with TRBD2 as a possible D gene (5 bases). Germline lookup yields CDR1 SGHRS and CDR2 YFSETQ. The CDR3 totals 15 residues. Trimming left V 1 base short and J 5 bases short, with 12 bases between. The CDR3 coding sequence is TGCGCCAGCAGCTTGTCCACCGGGATGACCGGGGAGCTGTTTTTT. It yields the protein CASSLSTGMTGELFF.